This T cell receptor (beta chain) was sequenced for a study of T cell changes during pregnancy in multiple sclerosis. Sequencing used immunoSEQ multiplex PCR; TCRdb keeps in-frame clones, though not all of them. The data contain 100,000 or so clones, 94% of them singletons. The specimen was peripheral blood, collected before pregnancy. The TCR comes from a female donor with multiple sclerosis, enrolled in a pregnancy study.

The CDR3 coding sequence is TGTGCCAGCAGTTTCGGACTAGCGGGATTTGGAGTACTGTTCTTC. Its protein product is CASSFGLAGFGVLFF. The chain joins TRBV6-5 to TRBJ2-1; 12 positions match TRBD2. In germline, CDR1 is MNHEY, CDR2 SVGAGI. The CDR3 runs to 15 residues. The ends lost 4 bases at V and 15 bases at J; junction bases unmatched: 13.